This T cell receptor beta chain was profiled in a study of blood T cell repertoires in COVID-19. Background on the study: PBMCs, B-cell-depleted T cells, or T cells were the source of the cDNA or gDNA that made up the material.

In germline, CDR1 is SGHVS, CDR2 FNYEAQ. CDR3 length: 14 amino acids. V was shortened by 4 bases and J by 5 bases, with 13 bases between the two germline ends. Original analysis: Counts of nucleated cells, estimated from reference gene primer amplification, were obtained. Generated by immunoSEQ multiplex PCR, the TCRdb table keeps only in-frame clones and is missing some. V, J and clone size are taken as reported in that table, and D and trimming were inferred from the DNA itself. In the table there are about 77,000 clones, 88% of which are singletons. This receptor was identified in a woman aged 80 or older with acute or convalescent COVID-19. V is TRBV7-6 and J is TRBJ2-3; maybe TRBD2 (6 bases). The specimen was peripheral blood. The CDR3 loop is CASSSPDGGDTQYF. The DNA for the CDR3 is TGTGCCAGCAGCTCCCCCGACGGGGGAGATACGCAGTATTTT.